This T cell receptor (beta chain) derives from a study of T cells in Graves' hyperthyroidism and ophthalmopathy (dated by TCRdb to between 2018 and 2021). The study in broad terms: Peripheral blood was sampled at the time of initial diagnosis, prior to any treatment. Following sampling, methimazole starting at 30 mg daily was given to hyperthyroidism patients, and high-dose intravenous methylprednisolone was given to ophthalmopathy patients. The roughly 91 discovery patients were randomly split 7:3 into training and test sets. A discovery cohort of 95 to 100 patients, 43 with Graves' ophthalmopathy and 57 with stable Graves' hyperthyroidism, was used to find distinguishing TCR V-J signatures. An independent validation cohort of around 19 hyperthyroidism patients and about 15 patients who later progressed to ophthalmopathy tested prospective prediction of ophthalmopathy. The paper reports TCR Vbeta CDR3 sequencing of 135 peripheral blood samples: around 45 ophthalmopathy, 70 to 85 hyperthyroidism and around 17 progressor patients. In more than five Graves' hyperthyroidism patients, the study also compared T-cell repertoires from thyroid tissue with T-cell repertoires from blood. Study-wide conclusions, independent of this receptor: In validation, progression to ophthalmopathy was predicted by the model with roughly 69% sensitivity and roughly 76% specificity, a median of approximately 6.5 months before onset. Blood samples also contained most of the expanded thyroid clonotypes (frequency above 0.001), which suggests that blood repertoires may reflect thyroid immune responses. Ophthalmopathy was separated from stable hyperthyroidism by a 13 V-J signature model, with approximately 90% sensitivity and around 81% specificity obtained in cross-validation and 80%/75% obtained in testing. No statistical method was used to set the sample size in advance, and investigators knew the group allocation.

Graves' hyperthyroidism was defined as stable when no progression to ophthalmopathy occurred over 18 months of follow-up. The hyperthyroidism patients were between 18 and 65 years old and newly diagnosed, with a disease duration of less than 2 months. Any patient with an uncontrolled infection, another autoimmune disease, pregnancy or lactation was excluded. Diagnoses were based on clinical symptoms, serum thyroxine and TRAb, thyroid ultrasound and orbital computed tomography. PBMCs were separated from roughly 9.3 ml of fresh peripheral blood using Ficoll-Paque density gradient centrifugation. Total RNA was extracted using Trizol reagent, and RNA quality was assessed on an Agilent 2100 Bioanalyzer. The TCR beta CDR3 regions were amplified from RNA transcripts. For the first round of RT-PCR on the TCR CDR3, the HTBI primer set was used together with the Qiagen OneStep RT-PCR kit. A second multiplex PCR round built the libraries, followed by size selection and purification. Libraries were sequenced paired-end with 100 bp reads on an Illumina HiSeq2000. The paper's data handling went like this. SOAPnuke was used to process the raw data, removing reads that contained adapters or uncalled bases, had a mean Phred below 15, or lacked an exact match to the constant primer or identifier. COPE v1.2.5 was used to merge the high-quality paired reads, and each unique nucleotide sequence was defined as a clonotype. Clonotypes were aligned to IMGT TRBV, TRBD and TRBJ reference segments using MiTCR v1.1. Only V-J combinations with frequency above 0.0001, covering approximately 99% of repertoires, were analysed. A TCS score was defined as the ratio between F50 (clonal expansion) and ExV (chaos), using BLOSUM62-based TCRdist between CDR3 peptides within each V-J. Welch's t-statistics and random forest reduced roughly 540 V-J features to fewer than 15, which were used in a naive Bayes classifier (R e1071). TCRdb redid the processing of the public reads, applying fastp at Q25 and MiXCR, and retained in-frame beta chains. Rows are combined by CDR3 protein, so each entry shows the most common genes and DNA. V and J calls and clone size were set by TCRdb, not the authors. Counted in this sample were 250,000 to 350,000 distinct CDR3 sequences; about 15% of them appeared once. The top ten hold 33% of the sample.

This clonotype was found a few times. Its recognized antigen is unknown. One base away there is no much larger clone; base qualities are not given. Trimming takes 6 bases off V and 5 bases off J; junction bases not matched to a gene: 3. The CDR3 runs 13 residues from the cysteine to the phenylalanine. Of the read, only the CDR3 DNA is kept; its 39 bases are in frame from base 1. Taken from the germline V gene, the CDR1 and CDR2 loops are MGHDK and SYGVNS. Sequenced material: blood. This TCR was recovered from a man aged 25-45 years with Graves' hyperthyroidism. The chain uses TRBV25-1 and TRBJ2-5; 10 bases in the junction line up with TRBD1. Read as DNA, the sequence is TGTGCCAGCAGGGGGACAGGGGCGGAGACCCAGTACTTC. Translated, it gives CASRGTGAETQYF.